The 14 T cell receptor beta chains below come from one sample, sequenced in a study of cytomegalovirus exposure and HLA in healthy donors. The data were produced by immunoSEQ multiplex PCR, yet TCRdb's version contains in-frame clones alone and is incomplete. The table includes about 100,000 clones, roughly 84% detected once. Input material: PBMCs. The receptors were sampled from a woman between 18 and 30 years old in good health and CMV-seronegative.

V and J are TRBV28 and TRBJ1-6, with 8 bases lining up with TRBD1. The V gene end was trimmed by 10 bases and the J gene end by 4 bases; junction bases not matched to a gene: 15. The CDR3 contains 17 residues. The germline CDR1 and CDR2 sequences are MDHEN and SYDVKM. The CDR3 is CATSGQGADLYNSPLHF. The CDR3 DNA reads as TGTGCCACCTCCGGGCAGGGGGCGGATTTGTATAATTCACCCCTCCACTTT.

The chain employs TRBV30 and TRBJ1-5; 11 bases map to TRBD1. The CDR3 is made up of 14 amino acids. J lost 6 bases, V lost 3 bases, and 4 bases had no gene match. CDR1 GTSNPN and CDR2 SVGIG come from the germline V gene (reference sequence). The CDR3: CAWRGQGVVQPQHF. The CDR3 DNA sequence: TGTGCCTGGAGGGGACAGGGGGTTGTTCAGCCCCAGCATTTT. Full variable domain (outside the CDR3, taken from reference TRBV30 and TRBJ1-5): SQTIHQWPATLVQPVGSPLSLECTVEGTSNPNLYWYRQAAGRGLQLLFYSVGIGQISSEVPQNLSASRPQDRQFILSSKKLLLSDSGFYLCAWRGQGVVQPQHFGDGTRLSIL.

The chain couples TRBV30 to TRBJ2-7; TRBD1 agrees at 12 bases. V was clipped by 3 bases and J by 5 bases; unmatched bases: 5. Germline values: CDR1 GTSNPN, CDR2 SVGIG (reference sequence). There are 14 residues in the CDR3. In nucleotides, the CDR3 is TGTGCCTGGAGGGGGGGACAGGGGGCCAACGAGCAGTACTTC. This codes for CAWRGGQGANEQYF.

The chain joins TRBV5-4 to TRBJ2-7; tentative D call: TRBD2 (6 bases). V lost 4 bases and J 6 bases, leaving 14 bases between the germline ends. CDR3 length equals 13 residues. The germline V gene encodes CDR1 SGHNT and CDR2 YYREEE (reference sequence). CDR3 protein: CASSPGVRREQYF. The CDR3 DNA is TGTGCCAGCAGCCCGGGGGTTCGCCGCGAGCAGTACTTC.

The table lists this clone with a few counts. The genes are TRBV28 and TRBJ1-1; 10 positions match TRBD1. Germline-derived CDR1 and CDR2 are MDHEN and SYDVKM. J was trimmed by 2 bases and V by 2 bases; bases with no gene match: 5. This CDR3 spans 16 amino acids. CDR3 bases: TGTGCCAGCAGTTTAAGACAGGGGGCTAGAAACACTGAAGCTTTCTTT. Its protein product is CASSLRQGARNTEAFF. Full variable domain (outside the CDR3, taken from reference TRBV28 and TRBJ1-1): DVKVTQSSRYLVKRTGEKVFLECVQDMDHENMFWYRQDPGLGLRLIYFSYDVKMKEKGDIPEGYSVSREKKERFSLILESASTNQTSMYLCASSLRQGARNTEAFFGQGTRLTVV.

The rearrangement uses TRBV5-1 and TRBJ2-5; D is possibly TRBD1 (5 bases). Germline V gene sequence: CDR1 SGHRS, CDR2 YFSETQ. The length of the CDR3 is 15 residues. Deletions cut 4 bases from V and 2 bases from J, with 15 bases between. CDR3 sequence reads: CASSSTTDIQETQYF. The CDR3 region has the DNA TGCGCCAGCAGCAGCACGACGGACATTCAAGAGACCCAGTACTTC.

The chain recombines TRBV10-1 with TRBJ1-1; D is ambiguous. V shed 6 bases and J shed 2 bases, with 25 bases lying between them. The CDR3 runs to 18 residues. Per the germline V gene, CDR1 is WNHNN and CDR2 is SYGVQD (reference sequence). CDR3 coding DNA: TGCGCCAGCAGCCCACAGATGGACTCGGTTGTAATAAACACTGAAGCTTTCTTT. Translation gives CASSPQMDSVVINTEAFF.

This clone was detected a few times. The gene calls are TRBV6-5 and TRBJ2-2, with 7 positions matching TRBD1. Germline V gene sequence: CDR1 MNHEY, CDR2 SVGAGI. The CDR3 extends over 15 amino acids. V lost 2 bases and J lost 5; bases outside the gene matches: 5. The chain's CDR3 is CASSYVGQTTGELFF. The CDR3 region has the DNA TGTGCCAGCAGTTACGTGGGACAGACTACCGGGGAGCTGTTTTTT.

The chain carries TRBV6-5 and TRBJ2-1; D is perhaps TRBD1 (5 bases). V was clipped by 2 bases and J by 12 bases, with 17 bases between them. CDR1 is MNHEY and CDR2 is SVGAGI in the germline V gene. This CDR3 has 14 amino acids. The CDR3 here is CASSYQGGRARQFF. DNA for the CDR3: TGTGCCAGCAGTTACCAGGGCGGCAGGGCAAGGCAGTTCTTC.

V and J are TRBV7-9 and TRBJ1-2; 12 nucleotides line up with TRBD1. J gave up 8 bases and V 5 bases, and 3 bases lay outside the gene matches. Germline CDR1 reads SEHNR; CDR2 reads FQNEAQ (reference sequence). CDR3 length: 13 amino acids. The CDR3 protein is CASSRDRGQGYTF. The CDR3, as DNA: TGTGCCAGCAGCCGGGACAGGGGGCAAGGCTACACCTTC. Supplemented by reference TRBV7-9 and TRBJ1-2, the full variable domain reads DTGVSQNPRHKITKRGQNVTFRCDPISEHNRLYWYRQTLGQGPEFLTYFQNEAQLEKSRLLSDRFSAERPKGSFSTLEIQRTEQGDSAMYLCASSRDRGQGYTFGSGTRLTVV.

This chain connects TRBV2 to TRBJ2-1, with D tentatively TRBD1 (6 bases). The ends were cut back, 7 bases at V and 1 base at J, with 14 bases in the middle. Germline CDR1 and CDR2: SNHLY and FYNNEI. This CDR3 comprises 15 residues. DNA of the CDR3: TGTGCCAGCACGAGGGACGGGACATCCTACAATGAGCAGTTCTTC. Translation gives CASTRDGTSYNEQFF.

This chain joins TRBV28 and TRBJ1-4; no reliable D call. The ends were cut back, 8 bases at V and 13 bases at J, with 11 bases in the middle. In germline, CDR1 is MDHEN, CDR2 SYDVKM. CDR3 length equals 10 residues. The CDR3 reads CASAGVRLFF. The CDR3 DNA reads TGTGCCAGCGCCGGGGTAAGACTGTTTTTT.

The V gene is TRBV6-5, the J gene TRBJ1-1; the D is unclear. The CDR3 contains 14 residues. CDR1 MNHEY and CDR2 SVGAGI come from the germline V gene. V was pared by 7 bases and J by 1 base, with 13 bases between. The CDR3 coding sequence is TGTGCCAGCACCTACGGACGGGGGAACACTGAAGCTTTCTTT. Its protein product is CASTYGRGNTEAFF.

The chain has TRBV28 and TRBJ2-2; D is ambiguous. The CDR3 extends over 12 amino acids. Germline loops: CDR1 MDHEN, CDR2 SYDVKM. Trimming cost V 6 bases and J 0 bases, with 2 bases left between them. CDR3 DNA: TGTGCCAGCAGCTCGAACACCGGGGAGCTGTTTTTT. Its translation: CASSSNTGELFF.